This T cell receptor (beta chain) was retrieved from a study of cytomegalovirus exposure and HLA in healthy donors. Study-wide background: An analysis done earlier identified about 120 million unique TCR beta sequences from approximately 200 million T cells. Overall study findings and caveats: The listing of roughly 160 TCR beta chains classed them as cytomegalovirus-associated. Equally common other TCR beta chains were less clonally expanded than HLA-associated ones, a later analysis found. Among the CMV-associated chains, a few were confirmed in vitro as specific for CMV antigens.

PCR used 60 Vbeta primers and 13 Jbeta primers. Measured with immunoSEQ multiplex PCR; TCRdb has only the in-frame clones, and not every one. The sample has approximately 94,000 clones, approximately 80% seen once. Germline V CDR1 and CDR2: SGHRS, YFSETQ. The CDR3 is made up of 16 amino acids. Trimming took 0 bases from V and 8 from J, leaving 19 bases between them. The table lists this clone with a count of one. Its antigen is unidentified. The specimen sequenced was PBMCs. This chain connects TRBV5-1 to TRBJ2-3; maybe TRBD2 (6 bases). This TCR derives from a young man in good health and CMV-seropositive. The CDR3, as DNA: TGCGCCAGCAGCTTGGTCGCTAGCGCGCTCGGGGCTACGCAGTATTTT. Its protein is CASSLVASALGATQYF.